This T cell receptor beta chain was obtained from a study of blood T cells in healthy people across ages (dated by TCRdb to 2014 to 2015). Concerning the study at large: In model experiments, template switching captured about one uniquely barcoded TCR beta cDNA molecule for every two T cells. To track age-related changes in TCR beta repertoire diversity, the study relied on deep sequencing normalized with unique cDNA molecular identifiers. Using the same blood draw, the study looked at two additional independent replicas of 1 million unique cDNA reads for two donors, one aged 18 to 30 and the other aged 80 or older. To avoid experimental bias, donors of different ages were spread randomly across the sequencing lanes. The donors were split into four age groups: young (average about 16 years), middle-aged (39), aged (approximately 60) and long-lived (82).

This clonotype has a handful of counts. Its target antigen remains unknown. The input lacks base qualities; no much larger clone sits a single base away. For CDR1 and CDR2, the germline V gene lists SGHRS and YFSETQ. Cut back by 2 bases and 0 bases, the V and J ends lie 8 bases apart. The CDR3 holds 14 amino acids from the cysteine to the phenylalanine. Only the CDR3 part of the read is kept: 42 bases, read in frame from the first base. Overall results and qualifications from the work: There was a strong correlation between observed TCR beta diversity and the percentage of naive T cells measured by flow cytometry. Observed TCR beta diversity per million T cells fell roughly linearly with age, and a significant reduction was already apparent by age roughly 40. Conclusive comparison of naive and antigen-experienced compartments was prevented by the profiling of bulk unsorted PBMCs. Estimates of total diversity based on one million sequenced T cells were considered lower bounds and underestimates. The CMV infection status of donors was not known, potentially confounding age-related changes in expanded clonotypes. Compared with the aged group, the long-lived group had more naive CD4+ T cells, fewer expanded clones and increased TCR diversity, suggesting age selection.

Library preparation employed 5' RACE. The instrument given in TCRdb is Illumina HiSeq 2500. A second PCR of roughly 7 to 11 cycles was performed with a sample-barcoded 5' primer and a J-beta primer mix. A template-switch 5' adaptor carrying 12 random nucleotides introduced a unique molecular identifier onto each TCR beta cDNA molecule. At least 2.5 million CDR3-containing paired-end reads were obtained from each sample. The Mint cDNA synthesis kit, primed by a TRBC-specific oligonucleotide, was used to synthesize first-strand cDNA from all RNA. All cDNA was treated with uracil-DNA glycosylase and then went through a first 18-cycle PCR with the universal primers M1SS and BC2_uni_R. In the original analysis: Normalization of each sample was performed by random selection of 1 million high-quality reads, each carrying a distinct molecular identifier. Reads with shared molecular identifiers were discarded instead of being binned into consensus sequences. MiTCR, with a Q25 quality threshold and the strictest error-elimination algorithm, was used for CDR3 identification, clonotype clustering and error correction. A nonparametric unseen species model using Euler transformation provided a lower-bound estimate of total TCR beta diversity. TCRdb's own reprocessing of the public reads used fastp at Q25 and MiXCR and kept productive beta chains. CDR3 protein sequences are deduplicated, and each keeps its most common genes and DNA. These V and J calls are TCRdb output, not the study's own analysis. The sample has hundreds of thousands of distinct CDR3 sequences on record, roughly 31% of them singletons. The top ten hold around a sixth of the sample.

The approximately 39 donors, aged 6 to 90 years, were systemically healthy Caucasian individuals from Russia. Approximately 10 milliliters of peripheral blood were collected from each donor into EDTA-treated Vacutainer tubes. Ficoll-Paque density-gradient centrifugation was used to isolate PBMCs, with at least 6.5 million per sample. Total RNA, at least 6 micrograms per sample, was extracted from PBMCs with Trizol reagent. For every donor, an aliquot of PBMCs went through flow cytometry to measure the percentages of naive CD45RAhigh/CD27high T cells. What was sequenced was blood. Here the chain combines TRBV5-1 and TRBJ1-2, with the D gene uncertain. This clonotype was obtained from an elderly woman in good health. The sequence in DNA is TGCGCCAGCAGCTTCGGTAGAGCTAACTATGGCTACACCTTC. It translates as CASSFGRANYGYTF.